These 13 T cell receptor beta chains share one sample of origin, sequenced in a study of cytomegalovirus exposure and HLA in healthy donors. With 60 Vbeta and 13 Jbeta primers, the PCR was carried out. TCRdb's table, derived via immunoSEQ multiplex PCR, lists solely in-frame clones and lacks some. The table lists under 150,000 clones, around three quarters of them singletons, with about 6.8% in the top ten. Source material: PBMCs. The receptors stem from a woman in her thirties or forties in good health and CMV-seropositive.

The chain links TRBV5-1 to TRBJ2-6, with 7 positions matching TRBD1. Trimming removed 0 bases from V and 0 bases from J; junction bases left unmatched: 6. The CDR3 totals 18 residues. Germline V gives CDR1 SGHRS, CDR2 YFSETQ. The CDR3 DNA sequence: TGCGCCAGCAGCTTGGTCACAGGGGTTAGCTCTGGGGCCAACGTCCTGACTTTC. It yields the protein CASSLVTGVSSGANVLTF.

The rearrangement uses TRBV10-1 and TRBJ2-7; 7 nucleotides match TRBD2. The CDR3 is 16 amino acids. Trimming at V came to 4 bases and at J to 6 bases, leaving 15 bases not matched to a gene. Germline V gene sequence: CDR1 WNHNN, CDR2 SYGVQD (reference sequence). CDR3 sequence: CASSGGGSSVTREQYF. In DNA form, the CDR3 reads TGCGCCAGCAGTGGGGGAGGGTCTAGCGTTACCCGCGAGCAGTACTTC.

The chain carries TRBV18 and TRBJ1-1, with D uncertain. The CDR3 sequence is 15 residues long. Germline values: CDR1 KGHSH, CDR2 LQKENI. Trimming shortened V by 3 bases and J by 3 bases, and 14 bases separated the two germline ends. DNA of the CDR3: TGTGCCAGCTCACCGGCTTTGTTTGTGGACACTGAAGCTTTCTTT. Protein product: CASSPALFVDTEAFF.

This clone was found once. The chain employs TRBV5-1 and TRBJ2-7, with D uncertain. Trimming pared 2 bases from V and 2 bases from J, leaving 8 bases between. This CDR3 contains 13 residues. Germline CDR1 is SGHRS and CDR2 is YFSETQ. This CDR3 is CASSFGTAYEQYF. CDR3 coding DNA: TGCGCCAGCAGCTTCGGCACAGCCTACGAGCAGTACTTC.

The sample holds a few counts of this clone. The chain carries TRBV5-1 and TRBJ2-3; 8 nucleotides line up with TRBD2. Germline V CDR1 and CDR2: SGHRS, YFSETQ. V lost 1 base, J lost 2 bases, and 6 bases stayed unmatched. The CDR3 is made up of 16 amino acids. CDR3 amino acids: CASSLRSGTNTDTQYF. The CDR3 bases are TGCGCCAGCAGCTTGCGTAGCGGGACAAACACAGATACGCAGTATTTT.

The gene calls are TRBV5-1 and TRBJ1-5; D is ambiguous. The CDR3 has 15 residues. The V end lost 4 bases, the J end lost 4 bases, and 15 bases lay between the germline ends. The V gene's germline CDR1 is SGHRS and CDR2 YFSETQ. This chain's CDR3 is CASSPGGGPNQPQHF. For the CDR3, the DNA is TGCGCCAGCAGCCCTGGAGGTGGGCCTAATCAGCCCCAGCATTTT. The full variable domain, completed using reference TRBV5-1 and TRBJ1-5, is KAGVTQTPRYLIKTRGQQVTLSCSPISGHRSVSWYQQTPGQGLQFLFEYFSETQRNKGNFPGRFSGRQFSNSRSEMNVSTLELGDSALYLCASSPGGGPNQPQHFGDGTRLSIL.

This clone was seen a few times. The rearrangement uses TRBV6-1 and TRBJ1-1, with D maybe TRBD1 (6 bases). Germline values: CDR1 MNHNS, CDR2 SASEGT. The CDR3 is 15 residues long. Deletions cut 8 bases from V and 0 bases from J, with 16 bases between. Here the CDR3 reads CASRRQAPLNTEAFF. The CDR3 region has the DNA TGTGCCAGCCGTAGACAGGCGCCCCTGAACACTGAAGCTTTCTTT.

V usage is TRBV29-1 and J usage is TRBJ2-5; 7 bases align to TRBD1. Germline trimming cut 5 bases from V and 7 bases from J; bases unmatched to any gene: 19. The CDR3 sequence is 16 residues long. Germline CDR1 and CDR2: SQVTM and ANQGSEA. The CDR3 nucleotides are TGCAGCGTTAGCAGTATAGACAGGGCTCCGTATGGGACCCAGTACTTC. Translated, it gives CSVSSIDRAPYGTQYF.

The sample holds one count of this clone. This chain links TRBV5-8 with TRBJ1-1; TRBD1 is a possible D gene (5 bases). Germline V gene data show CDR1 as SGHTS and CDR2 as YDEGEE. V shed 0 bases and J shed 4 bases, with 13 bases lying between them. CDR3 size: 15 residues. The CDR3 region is CASSLVWGVTTEAFF. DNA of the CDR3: TGTGCCAGCAGCTTGGTGTGGGGGGTTACCACTGAAGCTTTCTTT. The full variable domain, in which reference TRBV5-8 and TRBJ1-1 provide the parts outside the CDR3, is EAGVTQSPTHLIKTRGQQATLRCSPISGHTSVYWYQQALGLGLQFLLWYDEGEERNRGNFPPRFSGRQFPNYSSELNVNALELEDSALYLCASSLVWGVTTEAFFGQGTRLTVV.

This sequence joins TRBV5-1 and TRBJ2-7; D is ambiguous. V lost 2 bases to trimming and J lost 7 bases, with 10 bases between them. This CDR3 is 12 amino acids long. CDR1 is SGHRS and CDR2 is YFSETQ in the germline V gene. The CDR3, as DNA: TGCGCCAGCAGCTTATCAGGTTATGAGCAGTACTTC. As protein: CASSLSGYEQYF.

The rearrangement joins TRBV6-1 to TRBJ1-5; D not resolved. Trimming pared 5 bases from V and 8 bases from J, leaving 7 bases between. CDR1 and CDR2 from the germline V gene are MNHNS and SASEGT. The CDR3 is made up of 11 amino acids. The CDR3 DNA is TGTGCCAGCAGTCACGGGGAGCCCCAGCATTTT. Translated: CASSHGEPQHF.

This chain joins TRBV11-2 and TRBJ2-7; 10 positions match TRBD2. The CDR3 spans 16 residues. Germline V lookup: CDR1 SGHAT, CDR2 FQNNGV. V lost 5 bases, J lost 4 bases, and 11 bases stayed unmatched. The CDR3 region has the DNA TGTGCCAGCAGCCCCGTAGCGGGAGGTGGTCTTTACGAGCAGTACTTC. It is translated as CASSPVAGGGLYEQYF.

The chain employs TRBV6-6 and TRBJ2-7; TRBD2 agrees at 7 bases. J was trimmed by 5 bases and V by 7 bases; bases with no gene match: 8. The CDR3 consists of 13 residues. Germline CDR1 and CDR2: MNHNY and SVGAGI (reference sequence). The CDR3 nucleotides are TGTGCCAGCACCTACGGGGCGGGAGACGAGCAGTACTTC. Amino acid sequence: CASTYGAGDEQYF.